This T cell receptor (beta chain) was sequenced in a study of radiation and T cells in renal cell carcinoma. Notes on the study in general: No pretreatment tumor biopsies were available for baseline clonotypes.

Produced via immunoSEQ multiplex PCR; TCRdb's table is partial and in-frame only. The table has 95,000 to 150,000 clones, roughly 85% seen once. A remark on this clone: Its antigen is undetermined.

Germline assignment: CDR1 SGDLS and CDR2 YYNGEE. With 0 bases removed from V and 3 bases from J, the gap between germline ends came to 7 bases. The CDR3 length is 13 residues. Noted time point: baseline pretreatment blood. Treatment in this sample: 15 Gy SBRT to primary tumor, nephrectomy 4 weeks later. V and J are TRBV9 and TRBJ2-7; D is uncertain. This specimen was blood, taken from a patient whose treatment included radiotherapy and nephrectomy. The sequence was obtained from an older woman with renal cell carcinoma. In DNA form, the CDR3 reads TGTGCCAGCAGCGTAGGATTCAGCTACGAGCAGTACTTC. Its translation is CASSVGFSYEQYF.